What follows are 11 T cell receptor beta chains derived from one specimen sequenced in a study of metastatic and nonmetastatic thyroid tumors. None of the patients had undergone any treatment ahead of thyroid surgery. MiXCR re-clonotyped the PCR reads for TCRdb. The sample includes approximately 19,000 clones, approximately 22% seen only once; the top ten take 10%. Sample: tumor tissue. Receptors originate from a male donor with papillary thyroid cancer or a benign thyroid nodule (not recorded which). Some clones in this sample may be carry-over from other donors' samples.

This clone was counted many times. The chain couples TRBV2 to TRBJ2-6; D unclear. Between the trimmed V and J ends, which lost 3 bases and 0 bases, there was a span of 12 bases. Looked up from germline, CDR1 is SNHLY and CDR2 is FYNNEI. The CDR3 spans 17 residues. The CDR3 is CASSDSFGNSGANVLTF. As DNA, the CDR3 is TGTGCCAGCAGTGATAGTTTTGGAAACTCTGGGGCCAACGTCCTGACTTTC.

The J gene is TRBJ2-7, the V gene TRBV5-1, with 8 nucleotides matching TRBD2. CDR1 and CDR2 (germline): SGHRS, YFSETQ. The CDR3 runs to 16 residues. V dropped 4 bases and J dropped 1; count of bases not matched to a gene: 10. CDR3 coding DNA: TGCGCCAGCAGCCAGGCGGTGGGCGGGGGGTCCTACGAGCAGTACTTC. Residues: CASSQAVGGGSYEQYF.

The rearrangement joins TRBV9 to TRBJ1-1, with a weak D call TRBD1 (6 bases). The CDR3 length is 14 residues. The V and J ends lost 0 bases and 11 bases respectively, with 17 bases between them. Germline V gives CDR1 SGDLS, CDR2 YYNGEE. The CDR3 reads CASSVETTGTRAFF. The CDR3 nucleotides are TGTGCCAGCAGCGTAGAGACGACAGGAACGAGGGCTTTCTTT.

Sample share makes this clone medium-sized (0.01 to 0.1%). The V gene is TRBV19, the J gene TRBJ2-7; D is undetermined. Trimming cost V 1 base and J 5 bases, with 6 bases left between them. The CDR3 length is 12 residues. In germline, CDR1 is LNHDA, CDR2 SQIVND (reference sequence). The CDR3 loop reads CASSIVGDEQYF. The CDR3 coding sequence is TGTGCCAGTAGTATAGTTGGAGACGAGCAGTACTTC.

This clone was counted between two and nine times. The chain is built from TRBV6-1 and TRBJ1-3; 9 bases map to TRBD1. The CDR3 has 13 residues. With 7 bases clipped from V and 4 bases from J, the junction kept 2 bases outside the gene matches. The V gene's germline CDR1 is MNHNS and CDR2 SASEGT. In nucleotides, the CDR3 is TGTGCCAGCAATGGACAGGGGGGAAACACCATATATTTT. Its translation is CASNGQGGNTIYF.

This clone was recorded at least ten times. The chain joins TRBV29-1 to TRBJ2-5; D perhaps matches TRBD2 (6 bases). This CDR3 has 15 residues. V was clipped by 2 bases and J by 7 bases, with 20 bases between them. Germline V gene sequence: CDR1 SQVTM, CDR2 ANQGSEA. CDR3 residues: CSVEPLRLGRGTQYF. The CDR3 region has the DNA TGCAGCGTTGAACCTCTGAGGCTGGGGCGGGGGACCCAGTACTTC.

In regard to this clone: This could be a read error, since a much larger clone is one nucleotide away. The chain has TRBV4-2 and TRBJ1-5; a weak D match, TRBD1 (5 bases). The CDR3 is 16 residues long. CDR1 is LGHNA, CDR2 YNFKEQ, per germline. CDR3 nucleotide sequence: TGTGCCAGCAACCAATTTTTGACAGCCTCCAATCAGCCCCAGCATTTT. This translates into CASNQFLTASNQPQHF.

This clone is medium-sized (0.01 to 0.1%) within its sample. The chain uses TRBV15 and TRBJ2-7; D gene unclear. Germline V lookup: CDR1 LNHNV, CDR2 YYDKDF (reference sequence). CDR3 length: 15 residues. Trimming left V 0 bases short and J 6 bases short, with 15 bases between. The CDR3 is CATSRDLVDGGEQYF. In DNA form, the CDR3 reads TGTGCCACCAGCAGAGATCTAGTTGATGGTGGCGAGCAGTACTTC.

This clone was counted ten times or more. The V gene is TRBV29-1, the J gene TRBJ2-6, with 9 bases matching TRBD1. This CDR3 contains 15 residues. The germline CDR1 and CDR2 sequences are SQVTM and ANQGSEA. V shed 8 bases and J 4 bases; nucleotides not matched to a gene: 9. CDR3 amino acids: CSPLGQGSGANVLTF. The CDR3, as DNA: TGCAGCCCCCTCGGACAGGGGAGCGGGGCCAACGTCCTGACTTTC.

This clone was detected ten times or more. This chain joins TRBV12-3 or TRBV12-4 and TRBJ2-5, with 10 bases matching TRBD1. This CDR3 comprises 16 residues. J gave up 3 bases and V 3 bases, and 7 bases lay outside the gene matches. CDR3 DNA sequence: TGTGCCAGCAGTTTTTTGGGGACAGGGGATGAAGAGACCCAGTACTTC. This encodes CASSFLGTGDEETQYF.

V gene TRBV5-6 combines with J gene TRBJ1-2; D not resolved. The CDR3 has 16 residues. Germline loops: CDR1 SGHDT, CDR2 YYEEEE. V was trimmed by 5 bases and J by 4 bases, leaving 21 bases between them. CDR3 in amino acids: CASRLRASGFCYGYTF. CDR3 in DNA: TGTGCCAGCAGATTGAGGGCCTCTGGGTTTTGCTATGGCTACACCTTC.